This T cell receptor (beta chain) stems from a study of T cells in Graves' hyperthyroidism and ophthalmopathy. The source material, RNA transcripts, was used to amplify TCR beta CDR3 regions. The TCR CDR3 first-round RT-PCR relied on the HTBI primer set. Using its own MiXCR run on the multiplex PCR reads, TCRdb lists one record per CDR3 protein. The repertoire holds hundreds of thousands of distinct CDR3 sequences, with approximately 40% as singletons. The CDR3 spans 16 residues. Trimming removed 7 bases at V and 0 bases at J, with 21 bases between. CDR1 and CDR2 (germline): SQVTM, ANQGSEA. Diagnoses rested on clinical symptoms, serum thyroxine and TRAb, thyroid ultrasound and orbital computed tomography. The study, taken as a whole, reports: Expanded thyroid clonotypes (above 0.001) were mostly also found in blood. Ophthalmopathy got predicted by the model a median about six months before its onset.

Comment on this clonotype: The antigen is undetermined.

The receptor was derived from a man aged 18 to 29 with Graves' hyperthyroidism. The genes are TRBV29-1 and TRBJ1-1; D gene unclear. The sample comprised blood. Here the CDR3 DNA reads TGCAGCGCCAGCAGCCATTCCCCAAGGATGAACACTGAAGCTTTCTTT. Translating gives CSASSHSPRMNTEAFF.